Below are 28 T cell receptor beta chains sequenced from a single sample in a study of T cell responses to AZD1222 COVID-19 vaccine. TCRdb keeps only in-frame clones here, not all; method: immunoSEQ multiplex PCR. The sample has roughly 130,000 clones; roughly 90% are singletons. This specimen was peripheral blood, taken on day 0 of AZD1222 vaccination. These receptors all stem from an adult in good health.

The chain uses TRBV6-2 or TRBV6-3 and TRBJ2-7; TRBD1 aligns across 10 bases. J gave up 3 bases and V 4 bases, and 0 bases lay outside the gene matches. Germline assignment: CDR1 MNHEY and CDR2 SVGEGT. This CDR3 spans 13 amino acids. The CDR3 DNA reads as TGTGCCAGCAGTTGGGACAGGGGCTACGAGCAGTACTTC. Translating it yields CASSWDRGYEQYF.

The rearrangement joins TRBV7-3 to TRBJ2-1, with 8 bases identical to TRBD1. V dropped 7 bases and J dropped 9; count of bases not matched to a gene: 11. The CDR3 runs 14 residues. CDR1 SGHTA and CDR2 FQGTGA come from the germline V gene. DNA for the CDR3: TGTGCCAGCACTTCAGACAGGGGAGGTGGTGAGCAGTTCTTC. Amino acids: CASTSDRGGGEQFF.

The rearrangement uses TRBV7-9 and TRBJ1-3; 8 positions agree with TRBD1. Trimming cost V 5 bases and J 0 bases; bases outside gene matches: 3. CDR3 length equals 15 residues. From germline, CDR1 is SEHNR and CDR2 FQNEAQ (reference sequence). The CDR3 reads CASSLDRVSGNTIYF. The CDR3, as DNA: TGTGCCAGCAGCCTGGACAGGGTCTCTGGAAACACCATATATTTT. Full variable domain (missing parts from reference TRBV7-9 and TRBJ1-3): DTGVSQNPRHKITKRGQNVTFRCDPISEHNRLYWYRQTLGQGPEFLTYFQNEAQLEKSRLLSDRFSAERPKGSFSTLEIQRTEQGDSAMYLCASSLDRVSGNTIYFGEGSWLTVV.

The chain is built from TRBV30 and TRBJ1-2; D remains unclear. CDR1 is GTSNPN, CDR2 SVGIG, per germline (reference sequence). V was cut by 2 bases and J by 4 bases, with 11 bases left in between. This CDR3 comprises 13 residues. The CDR3, as DNA: TGTGCCTGGAGTCCCCCGGCGCTCTATGGCTACACCTTC. It translates to CAWSPPALYGYTF.

V gene TRBV7-6 combines with J gene TRBJ1-6, with D perhaps TRBD1 (6 bases). The V and J ends lost 5 bases and 9 bases respectively, with 23 bases between them. Germline lookup yields CDR1 SGHVS and CDR2 FNYEAQ. This CDR3 is 17 amino acids long. The CDR3 reads CASSATKLGGTGSPLHF. CDR3 DNA: TGTGCCAGCAGCGCCACCAAATTGGGGGGCACGGGTTCACCCCTCCACTTT.

This chain links TRBV7-9 with TRBJ1-2; 7 bases map to TRBD1. This CDR3 comprises 13 residues. The J segment lost 7 bases and the V segment lost 3 bases, leaving 5 bases of the junction unmatched. Germline values: CDR1 SEHNR, CDR2 FQNEAQ (reference sequence). The CDR3: CASSFGQATGYTF. The CDR3 region has the DNA TGTGCCAGCAGCTTCGGACAGGCGACTGGCTACACCTTC.

This chain uses TRBV5-1 with TRBJ1-1; D call uncertain. The germline V gene encodes CDR1 SGHRS and CDR2 YFSETQ. V was clipped by 2 bases and J by 4 bases, with 6 bases between them. The CDR3 extends over 12 amino acids. CDR3 nucleotide sequence: TGCGCCAGCAGCTTCTCCTCCACTGAAGCTTTCTTT. Amino acids: CASSFSSTEAFF.

The chain combines TRBV29-1 with TRBJ1-1, with D possibly being TRBD1 (6 bases). Germline loops: CDR1 SQVTM, CDR2 ANQGSEA. The CDR3 has 12 amino acids. V lost 4 bases and J lost 7, with 13 bases in between. For the CDR3, the DNA is TGCAGCGTTGCACTACAGGGTGTTGAAGCTTTCTTT. It yields the protein CSVALQGVEAFF.

V and J are TRBV9 and TRBJ2-6; a possible D gene is TRBD1 (5 bases). The CDR3 is made up of 15 amino acids. V was pared by 0 bases and J by 2 bases, with 6 bases between. Per germline, CDR1 SGDLS and CDR2 YYNGEE. The chain's CDR3 is CASSVVRAGANVLTF. The CDR3 bases are TGTGCCAGCAGCGTAGTCAGGGCTGGGGCCAACGTCCTGACTTTC.

The V call is TRBV5-6, the J call TRBJ2-1, with D unclear. This CDR3 has 14 amino acids. Trimming pared 4 bases from V and 9 bases from J, leaving 17 bases between. Germline-derived CDR1 and CDR2 are SGHDT and YYEEEE. The CDR3 bases are TGTGCCAGCAGCCCCGCCCCGTTTGTGGGTGAGCAGTTCTTC. Translation gives CASSPAPFVGEQFF. Supplemented by reference TRBV5-6 and TRBJ2-1, the full variable domain reads DAGVTQSPTHLIKTRGQQVTLRCSPKSGHDTVSWYQQALGQGPQFIFQYYEEEERQRGNFPDRFSGHQFPNYSSELNVNALLLGDSALYLCASSPAPFVGEQFFGPGTRLTVL.

This chain links TRBV6-5 with TRBJ1-1; D not resolved. Trimming removed 3 bases from V and 3 bases from J, with 17 bases in between. The CDR3 sequence is 16 residues long. CDR1 and CDR2 (germline): MNHEY, SVGAGI. The DNA of the CDR3 is TGTGCCAGCAGTTATAACGGGCTCTACGGGGACACTGAAGCTTTCTTT. Amino acids: CASSYNGLYGDTEAFF.

J is TRBJ2-1 and V is TRBV7-9, with D tentatively TRBD1 (6 bases). This CDR3 region has 10 residues. The germline CDR1 and CDR2 sequences are SEHNR and FQNEAQ (reference sequence). V was clipped by 5 bases and J by 12 bases, with 8 bases between them. The CDR3 reads CASSLGGQFF. In DNA, the CDR3 is TGTGCCAGCAGCCTAGGGGGGCAGTTCTTC.

The chain couples TRBV7-8 to TRBJ1-4; weak D call: TRBD1 (5 bases). V lost 5 bases and J 11 bases, leaving 24 bases between the germline ends. The CDR3 is 16 residues long. Germline V gene sequence: CDR1 SGHVS, CDR2 FQNEAQ. The chain's CDR3 is CASSLPMGGVLGKLFF. The CDR3 coding sequence is TGTGCCAGCAGCCTACCCATGGGGGGAGTATTAGGGAAACTGTTTTTT.

The J gene is TRBJ2-7, the V gene TRBV6-5; 8 bases match TRBD2. The V gene's germline CDR1 is MNHEY and CDR2 SVGAGI. This CDR3 has 16 amino acids. The ends lost 0 bases at V and 0 bases at J; junction bases unmatched: 4. The CDR3 DNA follows: TGTGCCAGCAGTTACTCGGTGCGGGGGGTCTCCTACGAGCAGTACTTC. Its translation: CASSYSVRGVSYEQYF.

The genes are TRBV7-9 and TRBJ1-2; TRBD1 aligns across 7 bases. The CDR3 is 12 residues long. Germline values: CDR1 SEHNR, CDR2 FQNEAQ (reference sequence). V lost 8 bases and J lost 8; bases outside the gene matches: 8. The CDR3 loop reads CASLGGSKGYTF. CDR3 in DNA: TGTGCCAGCCTAGGGGGCAGCAAGGGCTACACCTTC.

This chain links TRBV6-5 with TRBJ1-5; TRBD1 matches 8 bases. Unmatched junction bases numbered 5, after V lost 5 bases and J lost 2 bases. Germline assignment: CDR1 MNHEY and CDR2 SVGAGI. The CDR3 is 15 amino acids. Here the CDR3 reads CASSQGARGNQPQHF. CDR3 nucleotide sequence: TGTGCCAGCAGTCAGGGGGCGAGGGGCAATCAGCCCCAGCATTTT.

The chain carries TRBV5-4 and TRBJ1-1, with 7 bases fitting TRBD1. V gave up 3 bases and J gave up 1 base; unmatched junction bases: 6. The CDR3 is 15 amino acids. CDR1 is SGHNT, CDR2 YYREEE, per germline (reference sequence). CDR3 loop: CASSSPRGQNTEAFF. The DNA of the CDR3 is TGTGCCAGCAGCTCGCCGAGGGGGCAGAACACTGAAGCTTTCTTT.

This clone has only one observation. V is TRBV7-3 and J is TRBJ2-5, with TRBD2 matching 7 bases. The V and J ends lost 3 bases and 6 bases, in that order; junction bases with no gene match: 4. Per the germline V gene, CDR1 is SGHTA and CDR2 is FQGTGA. The length of the CDR3 is 13 residues. CDR3 in amino acids: CASSLRGSQTQYF. CDR3 sequence (DNA): TGTGCCAGCAGCTTGCGCGGGAGCCAGACCCAGTACTTC.

The chain recombines TRBV2 with TRBJ2-7, with TRBD1 matching 9 bases. The J segment lost 5 bases and the V segment lost 0 bases, leaving 8 bases of the junction unmatched. Germline V gene data show CDR1 as SNHLY and CDR2 as FYNNEI. The CDR3 has 16 residues. This CDR3 reads CASSEAVWDRANEQYF. The CDR3 DNA follows: TGTGCCAGCAGTGAAGCGGTTTGGGACAGGGCCAACGAGCAGTACTTC.

This clone was observed once. This chain uses TRBV4-2 with TRBJ2-1; 8 bases are a match to TRBD2. This CDR3 spans 16 amino acids. Germline CDR1 and CDR2: LGHNA and YNFKEQ. V gave up 4 bases and J gave up 0 bases; unmatched junction bases: 5. CDR3 in DNA: TGTGCCAGCAGCCGCCCACTAGCGGCCTCCTACAATGAGCAGTTCTTC. This gives the protein CASSRPLAASYNEQFF.

The CDR3 DNA reads as TGTGCCAGTAGTGTCAAAAACATTCAGTACTTC. It yields the protein CASSVKNIQYF. The chain uses TRBV19 and TRBJ2-4; no firm D call. The CDR3 covers 11 residues. The germline V gene has CDR1 LNHDA and CDR2 SQIVND (reference sequence). Trimming took off 5 bases at V and 3 bases at J, with 2 bases between the two ends.

This chain connects TRBV28 to TRBJ2-5; possible D gene TRBD2, 6 bases. V was cut by 10 bases and J by 5 bases, with 20 bases left in between. Looked up from germline, CDR1 is MDHEN and CDR2 is SYDVKM. CDR3 length: 14 amino acids. CDR3 DNA sequence: TGTGCCATTCGCGTCCCGGGACTCGAGGAGACCCAGTACTTC. It is translated as CAIRVPGLEETQYF.

J is TRBJ1-5 and V is TRBV19, with 8 bases aligning to TRBD1. The germline V gene has CDR1 LNHDA and CDR2 SQIVND (reference sequence). The CDR3 is 15 amino acids. With V trimmed by 6 bases and J by 5 bases, 9 bases remained unmatched. This chain's CDR3 is CASSEGTGEDQPQHF. The CDR3 region has the DNA TGTGCCAGTAGCGAGGGGACAGGTGAGGATCAGCCCCAGCATTTT.

V gene TRBV18 combines with J gene TRBJ1-2; D is undetermined. V was shortened by 2 bases and J by 8 bases, with 9 bases between the two germline ends. Per germline, CDR1 KGHSH and CDR2 LQKENI. This CDR3 spans 12 amino acids. This chain's CDR3 is CASSPGESGYTF. The CDR3 coding sequence is TGTGCCAGCTCACCAGGGGAGTCGGGCTACACCTTC.

The rearrangement joins TRBV19 to TRBJ1-2; 7 nucleotides align to TRBD1. With 5 bases clipped from V and 9 bases from J, the junction kept 15 bases outside the gene matches. The CDR3 contains 15 residues. Germline CDR1 reads LNHDA; CDR2 reads SQIVND (reference sequence). CDR3 nucleotides: TGTGCCAGTAGTCTACCGGGACAGTCCTCGGGGTGCTACACCTTC. Amino acid sequence: CASSLPGQSSGCYTF.

The chain has TRBV9 and TRBJ1-4; 10 bases are shared with TRBD1. The CDR3 totals 17 residues. Germline lookup yields CDR1 SGDLS and CDR2 YYNGEE. The V gene end was trimmed by 4 bases and the J gene end by 0 bases; junction bases not matched to a gene: 6. Here the CDR3 reads CASSQGTGAATNEKLFF. Written as DNA, the CDR3 is TGTGCCAGCAGCCAGGGGACAGGGGCTGCAACTAATGAAAAACTGTTTTTT.

This chain connects TRBV7-3 to TRBJ1-1; D gene ambiguous. The CDR3 sequence is 13 residues long. The V end was cut by 1 base, the J end by 6 bases, with 9 bases between. Germline-derived CDR1 and CDR2 are SGHTA and FQGTGA. CDR3 sequence (DNA): TGTGCCAGCAGCTTAAGGAGGGAGGCTGAAGCTTTCTTT. It yields the protein CASSLRREAEAFF.

In this sample, this clone turned up once. The genes are TRBV19 and TRBJ1-2; possibly TRBD1 for D (6 bases). Trimming left V 6 bases short and J 6 bases short, with 20 bases between. The CDR3 runs to 15 residues. In germline, CDR1 is LNHDA, CDR2 SQIVND (reference sequence). The CDR3 loop reads CASRRVGEQGHGYTF. The CDR3 DNA is TGTGCCAGTAGGAGGGTCGGCGAACAGGGACATGGCTACACCTTC.